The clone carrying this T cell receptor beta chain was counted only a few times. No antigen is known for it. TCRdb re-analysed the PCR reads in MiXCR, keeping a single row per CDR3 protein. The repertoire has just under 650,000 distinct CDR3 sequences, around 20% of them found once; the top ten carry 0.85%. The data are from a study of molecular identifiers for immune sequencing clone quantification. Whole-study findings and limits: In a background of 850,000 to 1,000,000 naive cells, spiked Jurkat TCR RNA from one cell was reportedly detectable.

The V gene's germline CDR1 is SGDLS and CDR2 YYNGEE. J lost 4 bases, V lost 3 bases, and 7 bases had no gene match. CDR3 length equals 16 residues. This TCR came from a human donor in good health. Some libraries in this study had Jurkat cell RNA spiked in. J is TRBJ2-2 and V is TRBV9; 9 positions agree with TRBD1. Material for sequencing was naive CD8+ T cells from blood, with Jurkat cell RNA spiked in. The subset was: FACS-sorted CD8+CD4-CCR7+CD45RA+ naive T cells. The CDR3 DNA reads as TGTGCCAGCAGCGCAAACCGGGACAGGGTCACCGGGGAGCTGTTTTTT. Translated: CASSANRDRVTGELFF.